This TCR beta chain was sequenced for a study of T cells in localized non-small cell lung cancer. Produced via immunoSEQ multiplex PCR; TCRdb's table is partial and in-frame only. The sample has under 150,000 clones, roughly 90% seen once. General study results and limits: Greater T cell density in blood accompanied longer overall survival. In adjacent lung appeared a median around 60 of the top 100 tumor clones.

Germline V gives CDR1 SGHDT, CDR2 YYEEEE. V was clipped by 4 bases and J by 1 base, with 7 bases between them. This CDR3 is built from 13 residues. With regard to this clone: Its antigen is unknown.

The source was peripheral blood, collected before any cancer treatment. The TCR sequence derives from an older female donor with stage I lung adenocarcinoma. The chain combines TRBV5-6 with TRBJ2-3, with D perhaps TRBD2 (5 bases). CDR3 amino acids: CASSRTGTDTQYF. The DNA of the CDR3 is TGTGCCAGCAGCCGGACTGGCACAGATACGCAGTATTTT.